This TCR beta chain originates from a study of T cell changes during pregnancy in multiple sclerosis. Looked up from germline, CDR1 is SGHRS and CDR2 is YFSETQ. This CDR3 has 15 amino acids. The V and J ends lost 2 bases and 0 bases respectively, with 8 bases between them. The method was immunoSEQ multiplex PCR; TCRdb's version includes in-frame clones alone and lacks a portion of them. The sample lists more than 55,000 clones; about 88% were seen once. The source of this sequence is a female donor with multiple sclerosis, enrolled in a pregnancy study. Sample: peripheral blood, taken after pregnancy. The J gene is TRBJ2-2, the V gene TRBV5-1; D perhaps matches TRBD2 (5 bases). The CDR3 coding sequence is TGCGCCAGCAGCTTATACGGGACGAACACCGGGGAGCTGTTTTTT. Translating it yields CASSLYGTNTGELFF.